A selection of T cell receptor beta chains follows, all from one sample in a study of breast tumors, draining lymph nodes, adjacent tissues. MiXCR was run by TCRdb on the multiplex PCR reads, yielding one entry per CDR3 protein. The sample comprises 100,000 to 150,000 distinct CDR3 sequences, approximately 20% of which are singletons, and under 3% rests with the top ten. What was sequenced was axillary lymph node tissue. The receptors originated from a female donor with breast cancer. Some clones in this sample may be carry-over from other donors' samples. Each CDR3 is given with its conserved first and last residue. The D gene is left open where the match is weak. Where a row states a size, it is once, few, many or the class of an expanded clone; other rows omit it.

-	TRBV7-8	many	TRBJ1-5	CASSLGDLRAQHF	TGTGCCAGCAGCTTAGGCGACCTGAGGGCCCAGCATTTT
-	TRBV30	few	TRBJ1-2	CAWSHKGSAYGYTF	TGTGCCTGGAGTCATAAGGGGAGCGCCTATGGCTACACCTTC
TRBD2	TRBV13	many	TRBJ2-1	CASSLVAGGIYNEQFF	TGTGCCAGCAGCTTAGTAGCGGGAGGCATCTACAATGAGCAGTTCTTC
TRBD1	TRBV11-2	few	TRBJ2-2	CASSWGQGAAFTGELFF	TGTGCCAGCAGCTGGGGACAGGGGGCGGCTTTCACCGGGGAGCTGTTTTTT
-	TRBV28	-	TRBJ1-4	CASRETGGGNEKLFF	TGTGCCAGCAGAGAGACAGGCGGAGGTAATGAAAAACTGTTTTTT
-	TRBV19	many	TRBJ2-6	CASSSGANSGANVLTF	TGTGCCAGTAGTAGCGGGGCGAACTCTGGGGCCAACGTCCTGACTTTC
-	TRBV3-1	-	TRBJ2-6	CASSQTGTPSGANVLTF	TGTGCCAGCAGCCAAACCGGGACTCCCTCTGGGGCCAACGTCCTGACTTTC
-	TRBV6-5	-	TRBJ2-1	CASKDPFYRDPKGNEQFF	TGTGCCAGCAAAGATCCCTTTTACCGGGACCCGAAGGGCAATGAGCAGTTCTTC
-	TRBV7-3	-	TRBJ2-2	CASSLGRDQGTGELFF	TGTGCCAGCAGCTTAGGACGGGACCAAGGCACCGGGGAGCTGTTTTTT
-	TRBV6-6	many	TRBJ2-1	CASSPREKNEQFF	TGTGCCAGCAGTCCCCGTGAGAAGAATGAGCAGTTCTTC
-	TRBV19	many	TRBJ2-1	CASTPVTGRGSYNEQFF	TGTGCCAGTACCCCCGTAACAGGGCGAGGTTCCTACAATGAGCAGTTCTTC
-	TRBV4-2	few	TRBJ1-3	CASSQDFGRGSGNTIYF	TGTGCCAGCAGCCAAGATTTTGGCAGGGGCTCTGGAAACACCATATATTTT
-	TRBV3-1	many	TRBJ1-6	CASSQGLVGASPLHF	TGTGCCAGCAGCCAAGGCCTGGTCGGAGCCTCACCCCTCCACTTT
-	TRBV6-2/TRBV6-3	many	TRBJ1-2	CASSRARGYTF	TGTGCCAGCAGCCGGGCCCGGGGCTACACCTTC
TRBD2	TRBV20-1	many	TRBJ2-1	CSAQTSGGAYEQFF	TGCAGTGCCCAGACTAGCGGGGGGGCCTATGAGCAGTTCTTC
TRBD2	TRBV20-1	many	TRBJ2-1	CSARDWGTSGVYNEQFF	TGCAGTGCTAGAGATTGGGGGACTAGCGGGGTTTACAATGAGCAGTTCTTC
TRBD1	TRBV10-3	many	TRBJ2-7	CAISGGGGQYYEQYF	TGTGCCATCAGTGGAGGGGGCGGCCAGTACTACGAGCAGTACTTC
-	TRBV7-2	many	TRBJ2-1	CASSPGDGSYNEQFF	TGTGCCAGCAGCCCCGGGGACGGGAGCTACAATGAGCAGTTCTTC
-	TRBV11-2	many	TRBJ1-6	CASSLEGSSYNSPLHF	TGTGCCAGCAGCTTAGAGGGGAGCTCCTATAATTCACCCCTCCACTTT
TRBD2	TRBV11-3	many	TRBJ2-1	CASSLGGSYNEQFF	TGTGCCAGCAGCTTGGGCGGGAGTTACAATGAGCAGTTCTTC
-	TRBV10-1	many	TRBJ2-2	CASSETRVGNTGELFF	TGCGCCAGCAGTGAGACGCGGGTGGGGAACACCGGGGAGCTGTTTTTT
TRBD1	TRBV2	many	TRBJ1-6	CASRDLDREGAPLHF	TGTGCCAGCAGGGACTTAGACAGGGAGGGAGCACCCCTCCACTTT
-	TRBV14	many	TRBJ2-7	CASSRSNLGEQYF	TGTGCCAGCAGCCGATCGAACCTGGGGGAGCAGTACTTC
TRBD2	TRBV4-2	many	TRBJ2-3	CASSPRTSGRPDTDTQYF	TGTGCCAGCAGCCCCCGGACTAGCGGGAGGCCGGACACAGATACGCAGTATTTT
TRBD2	TRBV6-5	many	TRBJ2-7	CASRLAGAGNEQYF	TGTGCCAGCAGGCTAGCGGGAGCGGGAAACGAGCAGTACTTC
TRBD1	TRBV14	-	TRBJ2-1	CASSQERGLAIGDEQFF	TGTGCCAGCAGCCAAGAAAGGGGGCTAGCCATCGGGGATGAGCAGTTCTTC
TRBD1	TRBV27	-	TRBJ1-2	CASSLTGVDGYTF	TGTGCCAGCAGTTTGACAGGGGTGGATGGCTACACCTTC